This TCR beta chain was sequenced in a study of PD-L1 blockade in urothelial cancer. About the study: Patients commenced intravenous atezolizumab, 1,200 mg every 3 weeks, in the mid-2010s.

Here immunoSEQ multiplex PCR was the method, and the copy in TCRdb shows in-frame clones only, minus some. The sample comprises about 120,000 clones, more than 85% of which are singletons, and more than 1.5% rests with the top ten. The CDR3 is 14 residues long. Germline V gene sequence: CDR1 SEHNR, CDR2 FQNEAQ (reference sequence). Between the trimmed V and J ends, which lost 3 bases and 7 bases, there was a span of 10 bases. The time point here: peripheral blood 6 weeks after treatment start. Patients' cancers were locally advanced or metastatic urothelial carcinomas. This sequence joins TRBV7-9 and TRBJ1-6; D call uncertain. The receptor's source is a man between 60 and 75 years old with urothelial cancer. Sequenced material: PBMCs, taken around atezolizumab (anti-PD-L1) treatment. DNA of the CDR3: TGTGCCAGCAGCTTCGGCGGGCTAAATTCACCCCTCCACTTT. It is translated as CASSFGGLNSPLHF.